This T cell receptor beta chain emerged from a study of CD8+CD57+ T cells in acquired aplastic anemia. Points from the study as a whole: Both patients and controls carried the same twenty-nine CD8+ CDR3 sequences.

TCR beta VDJ and CDR3 profiles were obtained from a genomic DNA template. Via MiXCR, TCRdb re-called the reads, giving one row per CDR3 protein. The sample has 160,000 or so distinct CDR3 sequences, 45% to 50% seen once. The V and J ends lost 3 bases and 8 bases respectively, with 13 bases between them. This CDR3 has 14 amino acids. Germline loops: CDR1 LNHDA, CDR2 SQIVND (reference sequence). Whoever was chosen for sequencing had shown CD8+CD57+ cell expansion by flow cytometry. On this clonotype itself: Its antigen is as yet unknown.

The genes are TRBV19 and TRBJ1-4; D remains unclear. Input material: sorted CD4+, CD8+, or CD8+CD57+ T cells (not recorded which) from PBMCs. The origin of this receptor is a human donor with aplastic anemia. This chain's CDR3 is CASSIEVPTEKLFF. CDR3 in DNA: TGTGCCAGTAGTATCGAGGTCCCCACCGAAAAACTGTTTTTT.